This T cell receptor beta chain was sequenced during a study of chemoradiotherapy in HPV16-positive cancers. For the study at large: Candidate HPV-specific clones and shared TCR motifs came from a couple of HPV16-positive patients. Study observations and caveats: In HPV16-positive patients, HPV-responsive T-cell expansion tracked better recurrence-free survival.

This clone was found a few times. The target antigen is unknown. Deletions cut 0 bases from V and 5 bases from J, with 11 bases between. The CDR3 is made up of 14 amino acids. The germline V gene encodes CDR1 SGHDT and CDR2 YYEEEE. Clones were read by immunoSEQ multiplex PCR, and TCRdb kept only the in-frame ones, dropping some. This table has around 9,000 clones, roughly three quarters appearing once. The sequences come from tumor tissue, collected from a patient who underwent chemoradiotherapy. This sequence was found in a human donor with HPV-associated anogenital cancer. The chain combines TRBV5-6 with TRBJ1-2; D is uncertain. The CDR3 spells CASSLGSTTYGYTF. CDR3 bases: TGTGCCAGCAGCTTGGGCAGTACAACATATGGCTACACCTTC.